This T cell receptor (beta chain) was sequenced for a study of technical replicates of blood from a handful of donors. Trimming took 1 base from V and 7 from J, leaving 8 bases between them. Germline V lookup: CDR1 SSHAT, CDR2 FNYEAQ (reference sequence). The CDR3 length is 13 residues. Profiling relied on immunoSEQ multiplex PCR, and the TCRdb table lists in-frame clones only, not all of them. The data contain 90,000 or so clones, approximately 95% of them singletons. Material for sequencing was T cells isolated from PBMCs. The chain uses TRBV7-7 and TRBJ1-5; D is undetermined. The TCR originated in a human donor in good health. CDR3 loop: CASSLDSRQPQHF. CDR3 DNA: TGTGCCAGCAGCTTAGACAGCCGGCAGCCCCAGCATTTT. The full variable domain, completed using reference TRBV7-7 and TRBJ1-5, is GAGVSQSPRYKVTKRGQDVTLRCDPISSHATLYWYQQALGQGPEFLTYFNYEAQPDKSGLPSDRFSAERPEGSISTLTIQRTEQRDSAMYRCASSLDSRQPQHFGDGTRLSIL.